These 20 T cell receptor beta chains share one sample of origin, sequenced in a study of blood T cell repertoires in COVID-19. The method was immunoSEQ multiplex PCR; TCRdb's version includes in-frame clones alone and lacks a portion of them. The data contain 400,000 to 450,000 clones, around nine tenths of them singletons. Sequencing was done on a sample of peripheral blood. These TCRs come from a woman aged 40 to 49 with COVID-19, enrolled during active disease.

V and J are TRBV27 and TRBJ1-6; D gene uncertain. The germline V gene has CDR1 MNHEY and CDR2 SMNVEV (reference sequence). Trimming took off 1 base at V and 5 bases at J, with 12 bases between the two ends. The CDR3 sequence is 16 residues long. Here the CDR3 DNA reads TGTGCCAGCAGTTTATTGGGCCTATCCCATAATTCACCCCTCCACTTT. As protein: CASSLLGLSHNSPLHF.

V usage is TRBV15 and J usage is TRBJ1-5; D not resolved. The ends were cut back, 2 bases at V and 0 bases at J, with 11 bases in the middle. In germline, CDR1 is LNHNV, CDR2 YYDKDF (reference sequence). This CDR3 comprises 16 residues. The CDR3 DNA reads as TGTGCCACCAGCAGATCCAAACCCTATAGCAATCAGCCCCAGCATTTT. It encodes CATSRSKPYSNQPQHF.

This clone has just a few counts. This rearrangement joins TRBV7-9 to TRBJ1-2, with 11 bases fitting TRBD1. The germline V gene encodes CDR1 SEHNR and CDR2 FQNEAQ (reference sequence). J was trimmed by 4 bases and V by 4 bases; bases with no gene match: 5. The length of the CDR3 is 15 residues. The CDR3 DNA follows: TGTGCCAGCAGCTCCCGGACAGGGGGCAGCTATGGCTACACCTTC. The encoded protein is CASSSRTGGSYGYTF.

The rearrangement uses TRBV6-1 and TRBJ1-4; 8 bases align to TRBD1. Germline V gives CDR1 MNHNS, CDR2 SASEGT. After removal of 0 bases from V and 8 bases from J, the junction contained 2 bases not matched to a gene. The CDR3 covers 14 residues. The CDR3 DNA reads TGTGCCAGCAGTGAAGCCAGGGGGCGAGAAAAACTGTTTTTT. This gives the protein CASSEARGREKLFF.

V and J are TRBV28 and TRBJ1-5, with D possibly matching TRBD1 (5 bases). The CDR3 runs to 18 residues. Per germline, CDR1 MDHEN and CDR2 SYDVKM. V lost 2 bases to trimming and J lost 0 bases, with 17 bases between them. The CDR3 DNA sequence: TGTGCCAGCAGTTTAATCCAGGGAATGGCTAATAGCAATCAGCCCCAGCATTTT. It codes for CASSLIQGMANSNQPQHF.

The rearrangement links TRBV5-4 to TRBJ2-7; 8 bases are a match to TRBD1. Germline V gives CDR1 SGHNT, CDR2 YYREEE (reference sequence). The junction had 10 bases not matched to a gene; V was cut back by 5 bases and J by 9 bases. There are 13 residues in the CDR3. CDR3 DNA sequence: TGTGCCAGCAGGGGCCAGGGGGCTGACGGGCAGTACTTC. Protein product: CASRGQGADGQYF. The full variable domain, with the rest looked up from reference TRBV5-4 and TRBJ2-7, is ETGVTQSPTHLIKTRGQQVTLRCSSQSGHNTVSWYQQALGQGPQFIFQYYREEENGRGNFPPRFSGLQFPNYSSELNVNALELDDSALYLCASRGQGADGQYFGPGTRLTVT.

The chain has TRBV11-2 and TRBJ2-2; 11 positions agree with TRBD1. Germline V gene sequence: CDR1 SGHAT, CDR2 FQNNGV. The CDR3 loop spans 18 amino acids. Trimming at V came to 4 bases and at J to 4 bases, leaving 11 bases not matched to a gene. This chain's CDR3 is CASSWRTGGSFSTGELFF. The CDR3 DNA sequence: TGTGCCAGCAGCTGGAGGACAGGGGGCAGTTTTAGCACCGGGGAGCTGTTTTTT.

The chain has TRBV6-5 and TRBJ2-1; 8 bases align to TRBD2. The CDR3 is made up of 15 amino acids. V shed 7 bases and J 4 bases; nucleotides not matched to a gene: 9. Germline lookup yields CDR1 MNHEY and CDR2 SVGAGI. In nucleotides, the CDR3 is TGTGCCAGCACTGCCCCGCGCGGGGGGTACAATGAGCAGTTCTTC. Translation: CASTAPRGGYNEQFF.

This clone was seen only once. V gene TRBV9 combines with J gene TRBJ2-7, with 7 bases lining up with TRBD2. The CDR3 runs to 16 residues. Germline V lookup: CDR1 SGDLS, CDR2 YYNGEE. V shed 3 bases, J shed 7 bases, and the junction held 16 bases outside the gene matches. The CDR3 here is CASSGHLTSPMGEQYF. In DNA, the CDR3 is TGTGCCAGCAGCGGTCATTTGACTAGCCCAATGGGGGAGCAGTACTTC.

The chain combines TRBV5-4 with TRBJ1-1, with no clear D. CDR1 and CDR2 (germline): SGHNT, YYREEE (reference sequence). The ends were cut back, 0 bases at V and 0 bases at J, with 12 bases in the middle. The CDR3 is made up of 16 amino acids. CDR3 DNA sequence: TGTGCCAGCAGCTTGGGCAGTCCAGGCCTGAACACTGAAGCTTTCTTT. Protein product: CASSLGSPGLNTEAFF. Supplemented by reference TRBV5-4 and TRBJ1-1, the full variable domain reads ETGVTQSPTHLIKTRGQQVTLRCSSQSGHNTVSWYQQALGQGPQFIFQYYREEENGRGNFPPRFSGLQFPNYSSELNVNALELDDSALYLCASSLGSPGLNTEAFFGQGTRLTVV.

The J gene is TRBJ1-4, the V gene TRBV9; no reliable D call. CDR3 length: 16 residues. Looked up from germline, CDR1 is SGDLS and CDR2 is YYNGEE. Trimming shortened V by 3 bases and J by 8 bases, and 20 bases separated the two germline ends. Here the CDR3 reads CASSGEPWEVREKLFF. The CDR3 DNA follows: TGTGCCAGCAGCGGGGAACCCTGGGAGGTTCGAGAAAAACTGTTTTTT.

In this sample, this clone turned up a few times. V gene TRBV23-1 combines with J gene TRBJ2-2; tentatively, D is TRBD2 (7 bases). TRBV23-1 falls under the ORF class, with uncertain function. V lost 0 bases and J 5 bases, leaving 16 bases between the germline ends. The CDR3 length is 17 residues. The CDR3 loop is CASSQSRGGGPTGELFF. CDR3 nucleotides: TGCGCCAGCAGTCAATCGAGGGGGGGAGGGCCGACCGGGGAGCTGTTTTTT.

The chain uses TRBV11-2 and TRBJ1-5; maybe TRBD1 (5 bases). The CDR3 runs 16 residues. The V gene's germline CDR1 is SGHAT and CDR2 FQNNGV. V was trimmed by 0 bases and J by 0 bases, leaving 9 bases between them. As DNA, the CDR3 is TGTGCCAGCAGCTTAGAGGGGGACTATAGCAATCAGCCCCAGCATTTT. The encoded protein is CASSLEGDYSNQPQHF.

The chain has TRBV27 and TRBJ1-2; 12 bases align to TRBD1. The CDR3 has 16 residues. Germline values: CDR1 MNHEY, CDR2 SMNVEV (reference sequence). Losses at the gene ends were 5 bases for V and 7 bases for J; bases not matched to a gene: 11. CDR3 sequence: CASSPNWGQGAPGYTF. CDR3 nucleotide sequence: TGTGCCAGCAGTCCCAATTGGGGACAGGGGGCTCCTGGCTACACCTTC.

The chain has TRBV28 and TRBJ2-1, with D tentatively TRBD2 (5 bases). The CDR3 is 15 amino acids. Trimming stripped 5 bases from V and 0 bases from J, with 11 bases between. Germline V gene sequence: CDR1 MDHEN, CDR2 SYDVKM. The CDR3 here is CASSVTGSSYNEQFF. CDR3 in DNA: TGTGCCAGCAGTGTGACGGGGAGCTCCTACAATGAGCAGTTCTTC.

The V call is TRBV7-9, the J call TRBJ1-2; TRBD1 aligns across 7 bases. Germline-derived CDR1 and CDR2 are SEHNR and FQNEAQ (reference sequence). J gave up 4 bases and V 5 bases, and 7 bases lay outside the gene matches. The CDR3 covers 14 residues. In DNA form, the CDR3 reads TGTGCCAGCAGCCGCCGGGACAGCTCCTATGGCTACACCTTC. Its translation is CASSRRDSSYGYTF.

This clone was observed a handful of times. The rearrangement uses TRBV4-1 and TRBJ1-4; 7 bases align to TRBD1. Germline V gene data show CDR1 as MGHRA and CDR2 as YSYEKL. Trimming cost V 1 base and J 8 bases; bases outside gene matches: 7. The CDR3 loop spans 15 amino acids. The CDR3 region is CASSQVKGAGEKLFF. In nucleotides, the CDR3 is TGCGCCAGCAGCCAAGTCAAGGGGGCAGGCGAAAAACTGTTTTTT.

The V and J genes are TRBV27 and TRBJ1-5; 7 bases line up with TRBD1. Per germline, CDR1 MNHEY and CDR2 SMNVEV (reference sequence). The CDR3 totals 15 residues. The J segment lost 9 bases and the V segment lost 7 bases, leaving 15 bases of the junction unmatched. The CDR3 spells CASKVNRDSSSPQHF. For the CDR3, the DNA is TGTGCCAGCAAAGTAAACCGGGACAGCTCGTCGCCCCAGCATTTT.

The chain combines TRBV7-8 with TRBJ1-1; D unclear. This CDR3 is 15 amino acids long. Trimming shortened V by 5 bases and J by 5 bases, and 18 bases separated the two germline ends. The V gene's germline CDR1 is SGHVS and CDR2 FQNEAQ. CDR3 sequence reads: CASSERHLRYTEAFF. The CDR3 nucleotides read TGTGCCAGCAGCGAGAGACATTTGCGTTATACTGAAGCTTTCTTT.

The J gene is TRBJ2-3, the V gene TRBV3-1 (or the pseudogene TRBV3-2); unclear D gene. The CDR3 is 12 amino acids. Trimming shortened V by 5 bases and J by 7 bases, and 10 bases separated the two germline ends. CDR1 is LGHDT and CDR2 is YNNKEL in the germline V gene (reference sequence). The CDR3 region has the DNA TGTGCCAGCAGCGGAGAGGTGAATACGCAGTATTTT. Protein product: CASSGEVNTQYF.